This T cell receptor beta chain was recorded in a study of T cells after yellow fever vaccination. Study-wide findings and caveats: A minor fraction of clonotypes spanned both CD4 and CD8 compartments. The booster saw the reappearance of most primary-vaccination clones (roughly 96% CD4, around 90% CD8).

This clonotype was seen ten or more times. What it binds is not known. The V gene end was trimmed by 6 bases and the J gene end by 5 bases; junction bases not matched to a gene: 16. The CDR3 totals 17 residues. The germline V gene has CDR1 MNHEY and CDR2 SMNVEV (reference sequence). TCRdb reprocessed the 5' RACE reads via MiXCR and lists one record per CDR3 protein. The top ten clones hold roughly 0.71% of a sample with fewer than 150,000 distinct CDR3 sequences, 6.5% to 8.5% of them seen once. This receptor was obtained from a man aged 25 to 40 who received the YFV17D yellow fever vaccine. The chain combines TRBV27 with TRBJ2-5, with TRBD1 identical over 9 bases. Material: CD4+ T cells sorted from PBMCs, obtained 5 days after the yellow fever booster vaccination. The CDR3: CASSPTGQGSLGETQYF. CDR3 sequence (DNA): TGTGCCAGCAGCCCCACGGGACAGGGAAGCCTCGGTGAGACCCAGTACTTC.